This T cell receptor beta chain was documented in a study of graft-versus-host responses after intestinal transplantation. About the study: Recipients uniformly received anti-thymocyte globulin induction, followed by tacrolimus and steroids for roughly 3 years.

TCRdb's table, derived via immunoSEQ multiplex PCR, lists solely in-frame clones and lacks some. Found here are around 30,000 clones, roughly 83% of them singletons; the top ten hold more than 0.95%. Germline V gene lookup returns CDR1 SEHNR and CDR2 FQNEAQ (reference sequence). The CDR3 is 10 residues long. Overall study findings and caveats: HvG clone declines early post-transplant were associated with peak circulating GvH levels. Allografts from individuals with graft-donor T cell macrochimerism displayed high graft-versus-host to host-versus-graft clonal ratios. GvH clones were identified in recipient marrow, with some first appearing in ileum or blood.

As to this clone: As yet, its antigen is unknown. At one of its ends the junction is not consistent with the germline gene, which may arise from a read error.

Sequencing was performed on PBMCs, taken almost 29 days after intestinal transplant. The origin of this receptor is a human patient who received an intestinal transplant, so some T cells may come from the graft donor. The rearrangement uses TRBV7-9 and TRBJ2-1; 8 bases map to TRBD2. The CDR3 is CASSLGSGVF. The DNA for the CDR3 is TGTGCCAGCAGCTTAGGTAGCGGGGTCTTC.